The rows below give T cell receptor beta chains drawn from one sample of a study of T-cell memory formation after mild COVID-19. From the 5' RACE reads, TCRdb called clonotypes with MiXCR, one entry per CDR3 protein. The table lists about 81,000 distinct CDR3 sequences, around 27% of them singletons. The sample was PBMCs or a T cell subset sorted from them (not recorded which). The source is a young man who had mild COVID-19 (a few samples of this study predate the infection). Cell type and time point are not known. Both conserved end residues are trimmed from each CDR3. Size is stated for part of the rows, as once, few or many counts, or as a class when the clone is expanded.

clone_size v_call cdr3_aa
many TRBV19 ASSIISKETQY
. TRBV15 ATSSLRGGDSPLH
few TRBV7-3 ASSLGVGPQETQY
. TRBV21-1 ASSKRGEQETQY
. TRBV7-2 ASSFLGLGGYT
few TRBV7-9 ASSLGEEAF
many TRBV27 ASSTLSLVQETQY
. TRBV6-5 ASSYRGVLKTQY
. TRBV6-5 ASSYGRMGAVWPGELF
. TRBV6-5 ASSYDGLNTEAF
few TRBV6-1 ASSVYLGSSYEQY
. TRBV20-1 SAEGFAGGEYFSYNEQF
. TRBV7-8 ASNSVPIGGLAHETQY
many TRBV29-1 SVVGLEGANEQF
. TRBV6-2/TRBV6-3 ASSFGLAGADTQY
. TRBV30 AWSGQGDGYT
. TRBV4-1 ASSQEGLEGMWDNEQF
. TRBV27 ASSSPQAGGVKDTQY
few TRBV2 ASGVVWGTDTQY
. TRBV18 ASSHTAGTEGEPQH
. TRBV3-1 ASSPDRNIQY
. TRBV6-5 ATRTSGLPDTQY
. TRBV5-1 ASSTAGAYEQY
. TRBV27 ASSLGGYDGYT
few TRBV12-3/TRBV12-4 ASSLALAYEQY
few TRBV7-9 ASSPGQYQPQH
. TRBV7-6 ASSTNYGQSGKTQY
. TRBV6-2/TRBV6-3 ASSYGPGELF
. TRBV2 ANLQGTDTQY
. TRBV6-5 ASSAQGAHGELF
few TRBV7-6 ASSPRDSSYEQY
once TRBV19 ASSLAVTYNEQF
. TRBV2 ASSEPGQDQPQH
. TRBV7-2 ASSLARRDRGLGTEAF
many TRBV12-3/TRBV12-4 ASSFSSLAGLETQY
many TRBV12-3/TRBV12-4 ASSLVDTYEQY
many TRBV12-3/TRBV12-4 ASRNQAYGYT
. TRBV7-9 ASSSMGQGANTEAF
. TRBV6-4 ASSDDGQANGYT
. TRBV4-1 ASSQEPDRGRETQY
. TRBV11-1 ASSPVGGQTGELF
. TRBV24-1 ATSAGGAAPLH